Listed here are 7 T cell receptor beta chains from one sample, sequenced in a study of cytomegalovirus exposure and HLA in healthy donors. PCR employed 60 Vbeta and 13 Jbeta primers. Repertoires were generated with immunoSEQ multiplex PCR, while TCRdb's copy carries only in-frame clones and drops some. Of some 180,000 clones detected, around 80% appear once; the ten largest clones hold more than 1.5%. The sample taken for sequencing was PBMCs. These receptors were collected from a man aged 40-49 years in good health and CMV-seronegative.

J is TRBJ1-1 and V is TRBV7-3; D unresolved. Germline assignment: CDR1 SGHTA and CDR2 FQGTGA. CDR3 length equals 14 residues. Trimming took 1 base from V and 4 from J, leaving 10 bases between them. The CDR3 DNA sequence: TGTGCCAGCAGCTTAAGTGGGAGGAGCACTGAAGCTTTCTTT. Amino acid sequence: CASSLSGRSTEAFF.

J is TRBJ2-1 and V is TRBV2; 14 bases match TRBD2. With 8 bases clipped from V and 8 bases from J, the junction kept 8 bases outside the gene matches. This CDR3 has 15 residues. Germline loops: CDR1 SNHLY, CDR2 FYNNEI. In DNA form, the CDR3 reads TGTGCCAGCGAAACCGGGACTAGCGGGAGTGATGAGCAGTTCTTC. This sequence encodes CASETGTSGSDEQFF.

The chain recombines TRBV20-1 with TRBJ2-1; no firm D call. Germline V gives CDR1 DFQATT, CDR2 SNEGSKA (reference sequence). This CDR3 has 11 amino acids. V was cut by 2 bases and J by 10 bases, with 9 bases left in between. In nucleotides, the CDR3 is TGCAGTGCTAGACCGACTCGAGAGCAGTTCTTC. Protein sequence: CSARPTREQFF.

V gene TRBV5-5 combines with J gene TRBJ2-3; weak D call: TRBD2 (7 bases). Germline V lookup: CDR1 SGHKS, CDR2 YYEKEE (reference sequence). The V and J ends lost 4 bases and 3 bases respectively, with 21 bases between them. The CDR3 sequence is 17 residues long. The CDR3 DNA sequence: TGTGCCAGCAGCCCCGAACCGGGGGGCGGGGGTACAGATACGCAGTATTTT. It yields the protein CASSPEPGGGGTDTQYF.

The chain carries TRBV7-3 and TRBJ2-1; 8 bases fit TRBD1. The CDR3 has 14 amino acids. Trimming took 4 bases from V and 9 from J; bases not matched to a gene: 8. Germline V gives CDR1 SGHTA, CDR2 FQGTGA. CDR3 sequence (DNA): TGTGCCAGCAGCTCGGGACAGGCTGAGGGTGAGCAGTTCTTC. The encoded protein is CASSSGQAEGEQFF.

This clone was seen once. V gene TRBV30 combines with J gene TRBJ2-1, with a weak D call TRBD2 (5 bases). V shed 2 bases and J shed 8 bases, with 19 bases lying between them. The CDR3 length is 15 residues. Per germline, CDR1 GTSNPN and CDR2 SVGIG (reference sequence). The CDR3 spells CAWSHTRLYSHEQFF. The CDR3 bases are TGTGCCTGGAGTCACACTAGATTATATTCGCATGAGCAGTTCTTC.

V is TRBV11-2 and J is TRBJ2-3, with a possible D match to TRBD2 (5 bases). The CDR3 is 15 residues long. From germline, CDR1 is SGHAT and CDR2 FQNNGV. V lost 5 bases to trimming and J lost 1 base, with 13 bases between them. The CDR3 sequence: CASSVSDPRTDTQYF. Written as DNA, the CDR3 is TGTGCCAGCAGCGTTAGCGACCCACGCACAGATACGCAGTATTTT.